This TCR beta chain stems from a study of Ad26.COV2.S vaccination and SARS-CoV-2 variants. Study results and limitations: Substantial breadth was reported for post-vaccination spike-specific CD8+ and CD4+ T cells. Vaccinees showed greater spike-specific TCR breadth than placebo recipients.

Treatment of the sample: around 19 received Ad26.COV2.S at low or high dose, single or two shots; roughly five received placebo; per-sample allocation not given. It was on day 63 after the first vaccine or placebo injection that samples were taken. Adults aged 18-55 years in Boston included the donor. TCRdb keeps only in-frame clones here, not all; method: immunoSEQ multiplex PCR. Among 300,000 to 450,000 clones listed, around 84% were seen once. A note on this clone: Its antigen is not identified.

The CDR3 has 15 amino acids. From germline, CDR1 is SGHDT and CDR2 YYEEEE. The V and J ends lost 3 bases and 0 bases respectively, with 12 bases between them. The sequencing here drew on peripheral blood, taken in a trial of Ad26.COV2.S vaccine versus placebo. The chain is built from TRBV5-6 and TRBJ1-1, with no clear D. The TCR originated in a person between 18 and 59 years old who received the Ad26.COV2.S COVID-19 vaccine or a placebo. This CDR3 is CASSSQDGMNTEAFF. The CDR3 nucleotides read TGTGCCAGCAGCTCGCAAGACGGCATGAACACTGAAGCTTTCTTT. Drawing the rest from reference TRBV5-6 and TRBJ1-1, the complete variable domain is DAGVTQSPTHLIKTRGQQVTLRCSPKSGHDTVSWYQQALGQGPQFIFQYYEEEERQRGNFPDRFSGHQFPNYSSELNVNALLLGDSALYLCASSSQDGMNTEAFFGQGTRLTVV.